These 18 T cell receptor beta chains came from one sample sequenced in a study of blood T cell repertoires in COVID-19 (dated by TCRdb to between 2020 and 2021). Library prep was done by the immunoSEQ multiplex PCR assay. The source is immuneACCESS, and TCRdb retained only in-frame sequences with V and J called. Part of the clones is not carried over; for the studies checked, unresolved V genes explain less than half of this, and the remainder is unexplained. Within this sample are about 280,000 clones, with approximately 91% of them counted one time only. The ten biggest clones cover about 8.5% of the sample. The specimen sequenced was peripheral blood. The receptors shown here come from a man aged 18 to 35 with active or convalescent COVID-19.

This sequence joins TRBV18 and TRBJ2-1; TRBD2 is a possible D gene (6 bases). The germline V and J ends were trimmed by 1 base and 5 bases, with 12 bases remaining between them. The CDR3 loop spans 15 amino acids. Germline loops: CDR1 KGHSH, CDR2 LQKENI. The CDR3 coding sequence is TGTGCCAGCTCACCACTCGCGCGGGGACACAATGAGCAGTTCTTC. As protein: CASSPLARGHNEQFF.

The chain joins TRBV9 to TRBJ2-1; D is undetermined. The germline V gene encodes CDR1 SGDLS and CDR2 YYNGEE. The CDR3 has 12 amino acids. The V and J ends lost 7 bases and 8 bases respectively, with 13 bases between them. This chain's CDR3 is CASPVIEDEQFF. Here the CDR3 DNA reads TGTGCCAGCCCGGTTATAGAGGATGAGCAGTTCTTC. Full variable domain (outside the CDR3, taken from reference TRBV9 and TRBJ2-1): DSGVTQTPKHLITATGQRVTLRCSPRSGDLSVYWYQQSLDQGLQFLIQYYNGEERAKGNILERFSAQQFPDLHSELNLSSLELGDSALYFCASPVIEDEQFFGPGTRLTVL.

J is TRBJ2-5 and V is TRBV21-1; the table's TRBD2 call for D was not verified on the DNA. TRBV21-1 is tagged as a pseudogene. This CDR3 has 16 amino acids. The CDR3 DNA is TGTGCCAGCAGCAAACTTAGACTAGCAGAGCAAGAGACCCAGTACTTC. Translating it yields CASSKLRLAEQETQYF.

The rearrangement uses TRBV7-2 and TRBJ1-2; unclear D gene. There are 13 residues in the CDR3. Trimming removed 2 bases at V and 8 bases at J, with 12 bases between. Per the germline V gene, CDR1 is SGHTA and CDR2 is FQGNSA. CDR3 nucleotides: TGTGCCAGCAGCTTATACTTTCTGGTCGGCTACACCTTC. Its translation is CASSLYFLVGYTF. The full variable domain, its missing parts supplied by reference TRBV7-2 and TRBJ1-2, is GAGVSQSPSNKVTEKGKDVELRCDPISGHTALYWYRQSLGQGLEFLIYFQGNSAPDKSGLPSDRFSAERTGGSVSTLTIQRTQQEDSAVYLCASSLYFLVGYTFGSGTRLTVV.

The chain is built from TRBV6-4 and TRBJ2-2; D uncertain. V lost 4 bases to trimming and J lost 8 bases, with 11 bases between them. The CDR3 totals 13 residues. Germline values: CDR1 MRHNA, CDR2 SNTAGT. This CDR3 is CASSASAGGELFF. The CDR3 DNA follows: TGTGCCAGCAGTGCCAGCGCCGGAGGGGAGCTGTTTTTT.

V is TRBV20-1 and J is TRBJ2-5; tentatively, D is TRBD1 (5 bases). The germline gives CDR1 DFQATT, CDR2 SNEGSKA (reference sequence). The germline V and J ends were trimmed by 5 bases and 8 bases, with 12 bases remaining between them. This CDR3 has 11 amino acids. CDR3 DNA: TGCAGTGCTCTTGAAGGGGTTACCCAGTACTTC. Amino acids: CSALEGVTQYF.

The V and J genes are TRBV13 and TRBJ2-7, with D possibly TRBD1 on 6 matching bases. Germline V lookup: CDR1 PRHDT, CDR2 FYEKMQ (reference sequence). V dropped 0 bases and J dropped 6 bases, with 15 bases sitting between them. This CDR3 contains 15 residues. Here the CDR3 DNA reads TGTGCCAGCAGCTTAGGCCCTGGGGGCCTGGGCGAGCAGTACTTC. This sequence encodes CASSLGPGGLGEQYF.

This chain links TRBV6-7 with TRBJ2-4, with D perhaps matching TRBD1 (6 bases). TRBV6-7 is labeled an ORF, and its function is uncertain. This CDR3 has 14 residues. Trimming took 11 bases from V and 1 from J, leaving 15 bases between them. This CDR3 is CALYPGEAKNIQYF. For the CDR3, the DNA is TGTGCCCTCTATCCAGGGGAGGCCAAAAACATTCAGTACTTC.

The V call is TRBV19, the J call TRBJ2-7; the match to TRBD1 covers 11 bases. Unmatched junction bases numbered 5, after V lost 5 bases and J lost 5 bases. The CDR3 has 14 amino acids. The germline V gene has CDR1 LNHDA and CDR2 SQIVND (reference sequence). The CDR3 loop is CASSPGQGVHEQYF. The CDR3, as DNA: TGTGCCAGTAGTCCGGGACAGGGGGTACACGAGCAGTACTTC.

The chain has TRBV6-5 and TRBJ2-1; TRBD2 matches 11 bases. V lost 6 bases, J lost 5 bases, and 6 bases stayed unmatched. In germline, CDR1 is MNHEY, CDR2 SVGAGI. The CDR3 contains 15 residues. The CDR3, as DNA: TGTGCCAGCAGGGTTACTAGCGGGGGTCACAATGAGCAGTTCTTC. Protein sequence: CASRVTSGGHNEQFF.

With regard to this clone: An end of the junction does not agree with germline; a read error may underlie this. The chain couples TRBV18 to TRBJ1-1; TRBD1 matches at 7 bases. There are 14 residues in the CDR3. Per germline, CDR1 KGHSH and CDR2 LQKENI. The CDR3 sequence is CASSPQQGQNTGAF. Written as DNA, the CDR3 is TGTGCCAGCTCACCACAGCAGGGACAGAACACTGGAGCATTT. The entire variable domain, with the rest obtained from reference TRBV18 and TRBJ1-1, is as follows: NAGVMQNPRHLVRRRGQEARLRCSPMKGHSHVYWYRQLPEEGLKFMVYLQKENIIDESGMPKERFSAEFPKEGPSILRIQQVVRGDSAAYFCASSPQQGQNTGAFGQGTRLTVV.

The V and J genes are TRBV27 and TRBJ1-3; a possible D gene is TRBD1 (6 bases). The CDR3 is 15 residues long. V lost 2 bases and J 3 bases, leaving 11 bases between the germline ends. The germline V gene has CDR1 MNHEY and CDR2 SMNVEV (reference sequence). The CDR3 reads CASSLLGGLGNTIYF. CDR3 DNA: TGTGCCAGCAGTTTACTCGGGGGGCTTGGAAACACCATATATTTT.

This clone is a singleton in its sample. The chain couples TRBV13 to TRBJ2-5; TRBD1 aligns across 12 bases. CDR3 length equals 14 residues. In germline, CDR1 is PRHDT, CDR2 FYEKMQ (reference sequence). The trim removed 7 bases at V and 4 bases at J, leaving 4 bases unmatched. The CDR3, as DNA: TGTGCCAGCACGGGACAGGGGGCAGTAGAGACCCAGTACTTC. It encodes CASTGQGAVETQYF.

This chain links TRBV7-6 with TRBJ2-5, with D possibly TRBD2 on 5 matching bases. There are 13 residues in the CDR3. Per germline, CDR1 SGHVS and CDR2 FNYEAQ. V gave up 0 bases and J gave up 4 bases, with 6 bases separating them. The DNA for the CDR3 is TGTGCCAGCAGCTTAGCGGGGAGAGAGACCCAGTACTTC. It yields the protein CASSLAGRETQYF.

This clone has only a few counts. The chain couples TRBV3-1 (or the pseudogene TRBV3-2) to TRBJ2-3; 7 bases are shared with TRBD2. Germline V gene lookup returns CDR1 LGHDT and CDR2 YNNKEL (reference sequence). This CDR3 comprises 16 residues. V was clipped by 0 bases and J by 6 bases; unmatched bases: 9. The CDR3 sequence: CASSQDLAGGVDTQYF. CDR3 DNA: TGTGCCAGCAGCCAAGATCTCGCTGGGGGGGTGGATACGCAGTATTTT.

The chain recombines TRBV2 with TRBJ2-1, with 7 bases fitting TRBD2. Trimming took 6 bases from V and 9 from J; bases not matched to a gene: 11. The CDR3 spans 14 residues. CDR1 is SNHLY and CDR2 is FYNNEI in the germline V gene. The CDR3 region is CASSPAGNLLEQFF. The CDR3 DNA sequence: TGTGCCAGCAGCCCAGCGGGGAACCTCCTTGAGCAGTTCTTC.

As to this clone: Within the sample, other DNA sequences also encode this same CDR3. The gene calls are TRBV19 and TRBJ2-3; D is possibly TRBD2 (6 bases). Germline V gene sequence: CDR1 LNHDA, CDR2 SQIVND (reference sequence). This CDR3 spans 14 amino acids. V lost 6 bases to trimming and J lost 2 bases, with 12 bases between them. Here the CDR3 DNA reads TGTGCCAGTAGGACTTCGGGACTCACAGATACGCAGTATTTT. Translating gives CASRTSGLTDTQYF.

The chain uses TRBV10-2 and TRBJ2-7, with 9 bases aligning to TRBD1. Germline values: CDR1 WSHSY, CDR2 SAAADI. Trimming cost V 4 bases and J 4 bases; bases outside gene matches: 8. This CDR3 spans 15 amino acids. The CDR3 nucleotides are TGCGCCAGCAGTGGTCACCGGGACAGGGATTACGAGCAGTACTTC. Amino acids: CASSGHRDRDYEQYF.